The 27 T cell receptor beta chains reported below all come from one sample, sequenced in a study of T-cell memory formation after mild COVID-19. Each CDR3 protein is one row after TCRdb ran MiXCR on the 5' RACE reads. Counted here are under 350,000 distinct CDR3 sequences, 15% to 20% occurring once; the ten biggest clones make up about a fifth. The sequencing input was PBMCs or a T cell subset sorted from them (not recorded which). All receptors come from a man in his late teens or twenties who had mild COVID-19 (a few samples of this study predate the infection). Cell type and time point are not known.

The CDR3 region has the DNA TGTGCCAGCAGTGCCAGGGGGGGCTCGACAGATACGCAGTATTTT. Translated: CASSARGGSTDTQYF. V is TRBV6-4 and J is TRBJ2-3, with D possibly being TRBD1 or TRBD2 (7 bases each). CDR1 and CDR2 from the germline V gene are MRHNA and SNTAGT. The CDR3 has 15 residues. V was clipped by 4 bases and J by 3 bases, with 14 bases between them.

In this sample, this clonotype turned up a few times. The V gene is TRBV5-1, the J gene TRBJ2-3, with TRBD2 as a possible D gene (5 bases). V dropped 4 bases and J dropped 8 bases, with 14 bases sitting between them. The CDR3 sequence is 13 residues long. The V gene's germline CDR1 is SGHRS and CDR2 YFSETQ. The CDR3 reads CASSGTYEGTQYF. CDR3 in DNA: TGCGCCAGCAGCGGAACCTACGAGGGTACGCAGTATTTT.

The CDR3 sequence is CSAKSPNTGELFF. CDR3 DNA sequence: TGCAGTGCTAAAAGCCCAAACACCGGGGAGCTGTTTTTT. This chain joins TRBV20-1 and TRBJ2-2; unclear D gene. Germline V CDR1 and CDR2: DFQATT, SNEGSKA (reference sequence). The CDR3 consists of 13 residues. V was clipped by 4 bases and J by 2 bases, with 8 bases between them.

The chain is built from TRBV20-1 and TRBJ1-2, with 8 positions matching TRBD1. J lost 4 bases, V lost 4 bases, and 5 bases had no gene match. This CDR3 contains 13 residues. Germline V lookup: CDR1 DFQATT, CDR2 SNEGSKA (reference sequence). Here the CDR3 DNA reads TGCAGTGCTACCATGACAGGGGCCTATGGCTACACCTTC. It specifies CSATMTGAYGYTF.

CDR3 loop: CASNDVGQGVYEQYF. Written as DNA, the CDR3 is TGTGCCAGCAATGATGTTGGACAGGGAGTCTACGAGCAGTACTTC. The chain combines TRBV6-5 with TRBJ2-7; the match to TRBD1 covers 8 bases. This CDR3 contains 15 residues. V lost 7 bases to trimming and J lost 3 bases; unmatched junction nucleotides: 11. Per the germline V gene, CDR1 is MNHEY and CDR2 is SVGAGI.

The chain couples TRBV20-1 to TRBJ1-5; 9 bases are shared with TRBD1. Germline values: CDR1 DFQATT, CDR2 SNEGSKA (reference sequence). With V trimmed by 0 bases and J by 7 bases, 4 bases remained unmatched. The CDR3 is 14 residues long. Here the CDR3 reads CSARDFDRGQPQHF. The CDR3 DNA follows: TGCAGTGCTAGAGACTTCGACAGGGGGCAGCCCCAGCATTTT.

In nucleotides, the CDR3 is TGTGCCAGCAGTTTGGGACGTACCTACGAGCAGTACTTC. As protein: CASSLGRTYEQYF. The V gene is TRBV6-6, the J gene TRBJ2-7; either TRBD1 or TRBD2 may supply D (5 bases each). CDR1 is MNHNY and CDR2 is SVGAGI in the germline V gene (reference sequence). Between the trimmed V and J ends, which lost 4 bases and 2 bases, there was a span of 9 bases. The length of the CDR3 is 13 residues.

The chain carries TRBV12-3 or TRBV12-4 and TRBJ2-7; TRBD1 agrees at 9 bases. V gave up 5 bases and J gave up 3 bases; unmatched junction bases: 5. There are 14 residues in the CDR3. CDR3 bases: TGTGCCAGCAGTCCACAGGGGGCTCGCTACGAGCAGTACTTC. It codes for CASSPQGARYEQYF.

The V gene is TRBV3-1, the J gene TRBJ1-2, with D perhaps TRBD1 (5 bases). Germline-derived CDR1 and CDR2 are LGHDT and YNNKEL (reference sequence). Trimming left V 1 base short and J 4 bases short, with 7 bases between. The CDR3 runs 13 residues. The CDR3, as DNA: TGTGCCAGCAGCCAAGCAGGGACCTATGGCTACACCTTC. Translating gives CASSQAGTYGYTF.

This clonotype came up many times. The chain carries TRBV18 and TRBJ1-3; possible D gene TRBD1, 5 bases. This CDR3 region has 17 residues. Trimming shortened V by 0 bases and J by 0 bases, and 12 bases separated the two germline ends. Germline V gene data show CDR1 as KGHSH and CDR2 as LQKENI. The CDR3, as DNA: TGTGCCAGCTCACCACCGTACAGGACGATCTCTGGAAACACCATATATTTT. Encoded protein: CASSPPYRTISGNTIYF. The full variable domain, its missing parts supplied by reference TRBV18 and TRBJ1-3, is NAGVMQNPRHLVRRRGQEARLRCSPMKGHSHVYWYRQLPEEGLKFMVYLQKENIIDESGMPKERFSAEFPKEGPSILRIQQVVRGDSAAYFCASSPPYRTISGNTIYFGEGSWLTVV.

This clonotype occurred a few times. This chain connects TRBV4-1 to TRBJ2-5, with TRBD2 identical over 13 bases. In germline, CDR1 is MGHRA, CDR2 YSYEKL. J gave up 5 bases and V 2 bases, and 8 bases lay outside the gene matches. The CDR3 loop spans 17 amino acids. CDR3 nucleotides: TGCGCCAGCAGCCAACGGACTAGCGGGGGTCTTGTGGAGACCCAGTACTTC. This gives the protein CASSQRTSGGLVETQYF.

This clonotype came up a few times. This chain joins TRBV6-5 and TRBJ2-7, with TRBD2 identical over 13 bases. This CDR3 comprises 14 residues. The J segment lost 6 bases and the V segment lost 4 bases, leaving 3 bases of the junction unmatched. Germline CDR1 reads MNHEY; CDR2 reads SVGAGI. CDR3 residues: CASSSTSGGVEQYF. DNA for the CDR3: TGTGCCAGCAGTTCTACTAGCGGGGGGGTCGAGCAGTACTTC.

J is TRBJ2-2 and V is TRBV6-5, with a tentative D call TRBD2 (6 bases). Per germline, CDR1 MNHEY and CDR2 SVGAGI. The CDR3 runs to 14 residues. Trimming took 4 bases from V and 5 from J, leaving 11 bases between them. CDR3 nucleotide sequence: TGTGCCAGCAGTTGGGTGGGGGGAACCGGGGAGCTGTTTTTT. It translates to CASSWVGGTGELFF.

The table lists this clonotype with many counts. This rearrangement joins TRBV5-1 to TRBJ2-1; tentative D call: TRBD1 (5 bases). This CDR3 region has 14 residues. The germline gives CDR1 SGHRS, CDR2 YFSETQ. V was cut by 4 bases and J by 8 bases, with 16 bases left in between. The CDR3 is CASSRTTTTHEQFF. The CDR3 bases are TGCGCCAGCAGCCGGACAACAACTACTCATGAGCAGTTCTTC.

The chain uses TRBV18 and TRBJ2-1; no clear D. Between the trimmed V and J ends, which lost 3 bases and 2 bases, there was a span of 11 bases. CDR1 is KGHSH, CDR2 LQKENI, per germline. The CDR3 length is 15 residues. The CDR3 nucleotides are TGTGCCAGCTCACCTGGACGGAGCGCCTACAATGAGCAGTTCTTC. It yields the protein CASSPGRSAYNEQFF.

This clonotype has more than one count but fewer than ten. This chain links TRBV7-6 with TRBJ2-7; 8 nucleotides agree with TRBD2. The CDR3 extends over 15 amino acids. CDR1 and CDR2 from the germline V gene are SGHVS and FNYEAQ. V was pared by 4 bases and J by 2 bases, with 7 bases of the junction left unmatched. The CDR3, as DNA: TGTGCCAGCAGCTACCGACTAGCGCTTGCCTACGAGCAGTACTTC. The encoded protein is CASSYRLALAYEQYF.

V usage is TRBV24-1 and J usage is TRBJ2-3; the match to TRBD2 covers 7 bases. Germline CDR1 is KGHDR and CDR2 is SFDVKD. This CDR3 has 14 amino acids. V shed 7 bases, J shed 6 bases, and the junction held 9 bases outside the gene matches. This CDR3 is CATSGLEASDTQYF. CDR3 nucleotide sequence: TGTGCCACCAGCGGACTAGAGGCATCGGATACGCAGTATTTT.

The chain combines TRBV10-3 with TRBJ1-1; 7 bases are a match to TRBD1. The V and J ends lost 2 bases and 6 bases, in that order; junction bases with no gene match: 9. The CDR3 totals 15 residues. The germline gives CDR1 ENHRY, CDR2 SYGVKD. The CDR3, as DNA: TGTGCCATCAGTGAGATAAACAGGGGTATGGCTGAAGCTTTCTTT. It codes for CAISEINRGMAEAFF.

CDR3 bases: TGTGCCAGCAGCCCCGGCGGGATTGCAGATGGCTACACCTTC. This sequence encodes CASSPGGIADGYTF. The chain is built from TRBV7-2 and TRBJ1-2; D call uncertain. V was cut by 5 bases and J by 6 bases, with 16 bases left in between. This CDR3 spans 14 amino acids. Looked up from germline, CDR1 is SGHTA and CDR2 is FQGNSA. Full variable domain (remainder filled in from reference TRBV7-2 and TRBJ1-2): GAGVSQSPSNKVTEKGKDVELRCDPISGHTALYWYRQSLGQGLEFLIYFQGNSAPDKSGLPSDRFSAERTGGSVSTLTIQRTQQEDSAVYLCASSPGGIADGYTFGSGTRLTVV.

This clonotype was counted at least ten times. J is TRBJ2-3 and V is TRBV7-9, with D possibly matching TRBD2 (5 bases). Germline V CDR1 and CDR2: SEHNR, FQNEAQ (reference sequence). The V end lost 5 bases, the J end lost 4 bases, and 13 bases lay between the germline ends. The length of the CDR3 is 14 residues. CDR3 loop: CASSLDSTPDTQYF. For the CDR3, the DNA is TGTGCCAGCAGCCTGGACTCAACCCCAGATACGCAGTATTTT.

This clonotype was picked up many times. The chain joins TRBV7-8 to TRBJ2-5, with 8 bases that match TRBD1. V dropped 2 bases and J dropped 3; count of bases not matched to a gene: 2. Germline CDR1 reads SGHVS; CDR2 reads FQNEAQ. CDR3 length equals 14 residues. The CDR3 bases are TGTGCCAGCAGCTTAATGACAGGGGAAGAGACCCAGTACTTC. Translation: CASSLMTGEETQYF.

The chain couples TRBV20-1 to TRBJ1-2, with D maybe TRBD1 (6 bases). This CDR3 region has 17 residues. The germline V gene encodes CDR1 DFQATT and CDR2 SNEGSKA (reference sequence). V was cut by 3 bases and J by 7 bases, with 27 bases left in between. The CDR3 region is CSASGVTGPLFAGGYTF. The CDR3 bases are TGCAGTGCTAGTGGAGTTACAGGGCCCTTGTTTGCGGGTGGCTACACCTTC.

The V gene is TRBV20-1, the J gene TRBJ1-5; D unresolved. In germline, CDR1 is DFQATT, CDR2 SNEGSKA (reference sequence). Trimming left V 3 bases short and J 0 bases short, with 6 bases between. This CDR3 is 13 amino acids long. The CDR3 nucleotides are TGCAGTGCTAGTGCAGTTAGCAATCAGCCCCAGCATTTT. Translating it yields CSASAVSNQPQHF.

This clonotype appeared many times. The V call is TRBV5-1, the J call TRBJ2-3; 8 bases line up with TRBD2. V dropped 5 bases and J dropped 6; count of bases not matched to a gene: 5. The CDR3 contains 13 residues. Germline CDR1 and CDR2: SGHRS and YFSETQ. This CDR3 is CASSQAGADTQYF. The CDR3 DNA follows: TGCGCCAGCAGTCAAGCGGGGGCCGATACGCAGTATTTT.

This clonotype occurred a few times. The genes are TRBV11-2 and TRBJ2-1; TRBD1 agrees at 9 bases. CDR1 and CDR2 (germline): SGHAT, FQNNGV. The length of the CDR3 is 15 residues. The V and J ends lost 5 bases and 4 bases, in that order; junction bases with no gene match: 6. In nucleotides, the CDR3 is TGTGCCAGCAGCACCGGGACAGGGTGGTACAATGAGCAGTTCTTC. It yields the protein CASSTGTGWYNEQFF.

This clonotype showed up many times. The J gene is TRBJ1-6, the V gene TRBV18; no definite D call. The CDR3 consists of 13 residues. Looked up from germline, CDR1 is KGHSH and CDR2 is LQKENI. Trimming took 2 bases from V and 7 from J, leaving 6 bases between them. DNA of the CDR3: TGTGCCAGCTCACCAAGAGAGAATTCACCCCTCCACTTT. As protein: CASSPRENSPLHF.

By frequency in the sample, this clonotype is medium-sized. The chain combines TRBV11-2 with TRBJ1-1; 7 bases fit TRBD1. The V segment lost 4 bases and the J segment 1 base; nucleotides outside the gene matches: 12. From germline, CDR1 is SGHAT and CDR2 FQNNGV. This CDR3 region has 17 residues. The CDR3 sequence is CASSSPGGTARNTEAFF. CDR3 nucleotides: TGTGCCAGCAGCTCCCCAGGGGGTACGGCAAGGAACACTGAAGCTTTCTTT.